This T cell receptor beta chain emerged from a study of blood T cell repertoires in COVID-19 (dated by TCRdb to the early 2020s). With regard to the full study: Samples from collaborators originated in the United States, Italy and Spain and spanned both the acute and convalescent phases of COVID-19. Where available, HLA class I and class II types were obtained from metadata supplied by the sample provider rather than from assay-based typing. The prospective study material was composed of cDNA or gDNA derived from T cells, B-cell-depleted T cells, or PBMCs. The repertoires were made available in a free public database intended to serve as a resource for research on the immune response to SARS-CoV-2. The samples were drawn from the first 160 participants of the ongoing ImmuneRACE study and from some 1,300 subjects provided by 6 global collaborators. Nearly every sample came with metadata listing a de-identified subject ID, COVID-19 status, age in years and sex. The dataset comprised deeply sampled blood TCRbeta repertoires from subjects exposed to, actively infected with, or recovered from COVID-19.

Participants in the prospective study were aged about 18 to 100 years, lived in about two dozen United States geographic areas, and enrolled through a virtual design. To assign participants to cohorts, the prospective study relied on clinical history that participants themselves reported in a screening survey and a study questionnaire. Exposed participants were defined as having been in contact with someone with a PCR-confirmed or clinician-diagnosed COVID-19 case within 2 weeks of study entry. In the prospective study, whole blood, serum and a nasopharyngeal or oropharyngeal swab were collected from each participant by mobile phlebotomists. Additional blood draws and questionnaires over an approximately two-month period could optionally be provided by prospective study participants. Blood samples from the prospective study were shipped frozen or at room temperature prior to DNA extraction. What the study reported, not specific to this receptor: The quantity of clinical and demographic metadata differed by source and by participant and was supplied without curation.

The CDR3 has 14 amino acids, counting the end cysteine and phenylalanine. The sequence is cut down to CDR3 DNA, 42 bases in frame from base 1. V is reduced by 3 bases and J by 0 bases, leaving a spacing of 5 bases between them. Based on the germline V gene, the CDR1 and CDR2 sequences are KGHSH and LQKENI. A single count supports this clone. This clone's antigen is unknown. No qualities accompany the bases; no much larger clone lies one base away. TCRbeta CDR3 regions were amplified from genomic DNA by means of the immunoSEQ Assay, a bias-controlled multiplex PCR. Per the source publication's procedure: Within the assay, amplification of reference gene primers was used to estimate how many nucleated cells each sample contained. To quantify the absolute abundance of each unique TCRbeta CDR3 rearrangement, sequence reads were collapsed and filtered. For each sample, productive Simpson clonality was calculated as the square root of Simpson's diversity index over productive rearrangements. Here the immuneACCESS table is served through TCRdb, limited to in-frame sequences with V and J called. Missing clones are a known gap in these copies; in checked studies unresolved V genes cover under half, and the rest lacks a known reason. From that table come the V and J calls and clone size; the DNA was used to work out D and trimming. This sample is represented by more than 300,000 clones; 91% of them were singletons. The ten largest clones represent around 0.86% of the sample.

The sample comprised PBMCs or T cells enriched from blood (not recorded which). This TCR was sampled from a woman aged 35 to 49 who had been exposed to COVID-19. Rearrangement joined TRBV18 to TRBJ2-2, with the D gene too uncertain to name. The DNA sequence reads TGTGCCAGCTCACCGCTAGCGAACACCGGGGAGCTGTTTTTT. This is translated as CASSPLANTGELFF.